Listed below are T cell receptor beta chains from one sample, sequenced in a study of neurological immune-mediated disorders. TCRdb fed the 5' RACE reads into MiXCR, producing one record per CDR3 protein. The sample carries approximately 87,000 distinct CDR3 sequences, 13% to 15% recorded once. Sequencing was carried out using PBMCs. The source of these receptors is a woman between 50 and 59 years old in good health. Each CDR3 is given with its conserved first and last residue. D genes are given only for firm matches. Expanded clones are given a class, and other clones once, few, many or no size at all.

clone size	D gene	V gene	J gene	CDR3 length	CDR3 DNA	CDR3 protein
many	TRBD1	TRBV29-1	TRBJ1-6	14	TGCAGCGTTGAGGAGGGGGCGATGGATTCACCCCTCCACTTT	CSVEEGAMDSPLHF
few	-	TRBV3-1	TRBJ2-7	11	TGTGCCAGTGCCCGGGGGTACGAGCAGTACTTC	CASARGYEQYF
many	TRBD1	TRBV6-5	TRBJ2-3	14	TGTGCCAGCAAGGAGGGACAGGAATCAGATACGCAGTATTTT	CASKEGQESDTQYF
many	-	TRBV20-1	TRBJ2-5	15	TGCAGTGCACTCACGCAGGGGGGCTTAGAAGAGACCCAGTACTTC	CSALTQGGLEETQYF
many	TRBD2	TRBV20-1	TRBJ2-3	15	TGCAGTGCTAGTTTGGTAGCGGGGACCACAGATACGCAGTATTTT	CSASLVAGTTDTQYF
many	-	TRBV11-2	TRBJ2-6	13	TGTGCCAGCAGCTTAGGGGGGGCCAACGTCCTGACTTTC	CASSLGGANVLTF
medium-sized	-	TRBV24-1	TRBJ1-1	12	TGTGCCACCAGCGGGGTGAACACTGAAGCTTTCTTT	CATSGVNTEAFF
many	-	TRBV24-1	TRBJ2-3	16	TGTGCCACCAGTGATGGGGTGGCAGGGAGGACAGATACGCAGTATTTT	CATSDGVAGRTDTQYF
many	-	TRBV20-1	TRBJ2-7	15	TGCAGTGCTAGAGATCCGGCACAGGGCCCCTACGAGCAGTACTTC	CSARDPAQGPYEQYF
many	-	TRBV5-1	TRBJ2-4	16	TGCGCCAGCAGTTCTTCCCTTGACAGACCCAAAAACATTCAGTACTTC	CASSSSLDRPKNIQYF
many	-	TRBV10-3	TRBJ2-2	14	TGTGCCATCAAAGGTGTAGGGAACACCGGGGAGCTGTTTTTT	CAIKGVGNTGELFF
many	TRBD1	TRBV20-1	TRBJ1-4	16	TGCAGTGCTAGTAAGACAGGGGGCTCGATTAATGAAAAACTGTTTTTT	CSASKTGGSINEKLFF
many	TRBD2	TRBV11-3	TRBJ2-1	18	TGTGCCAGCAGCTTAGTTCCGTACGGGGCGGGAGTTGGCGTTGAGCAGTTCTTC	CASSLVPYGAGVGVEQFF
many	-	TRBV15	TRBJ2-7	14	TGTGCCACCAGCAGAGATCGTGGACGGGACGAGCAGTACTTC	CATSRDRGRDEQYF
many	-	TRBV20-1	TRBJ2-3	18	TGCAGTGCTAGAGTGGGAATGCCCCTCTCCTTAAGCACAGATACGCAGTATTTT	CSARVGMPLSLSTDTQYF
few	-	TRBV12-5	TRBJ2-5	16	TGTGCTAGTGCCAGGTCAGGGTCATACTTCCAAGAGACCCAGTACTTC	CASARSGSYFQETQYF
many	-	TRBV5-1	TRBJ2-7	13	TGCGCCAGCGGAGAACAGGGACCGGGCGAGCAGTACTTC	CASGEQGPGEQYF
many	-	TRBV7-2	TRBJ2-3	13	TGTGCCAGCAGCTTTGTTCGCACAGATACGCAGTATTTT	CASSFVRTDTQYF
-	-	TRBV28	TRBJ1-5	15	TGTGCCAGCAGTTTCGCAGGGGAAGGAAATCAGCCCCAGCAATTT	CASSFAGEGNQPQQF
many	TRBD1	TRBV7-9	TRBJ1-2	12	TGTGCCAGCCGGGGACAGGGAGAAGGCTACACCTTC	CASRGQGEGYTF
many	-	TRBV7-2	TRBJ1-2	17	TGTGCCAGCAGCCCCTCCCGCGGCGCAGCCTCTAACTATGGCTACACCTTC	CASSPSRGAASNYGYTF
many	TRBD2	TRBV29-1	TRBJ2-7	14	TGCAGCGTTGAGAGATTAGCGGGATCCTACGAGCAGTACTTC	CSVERLAGSYEQYF
few	-	TRBV15	TRBJ2-3	10	TGTGCCACCAGCAAAGATACGCAGTATTTT	CATSKDTQYF
many	TRBD1	TRBV20-1	TRBJ2-7	14	TGCAGTGCTGAGGACAGGGTGGGGTCCTACGAGCAGTACTTC	CSAEDRVGSYEQYF
-	-	TRBV4-1	TRBJ1-2	15	TGCGCCAGCAGCCCCCGGGACCGAGAGCAATATGGCTACACCTTC	CASSPRDREQYGYTF
many	TRBD2	TRBV20-1	TRBJ2-3	14	TGCAGTGCTACGGGACTAGCGTCCACAGATACGCAGTATTTT	CSATGLASTDTQYF
many	-	TRBV2	TRBJ1-6	15	TGTGCCAGCCTTAAAGAGAGCTCCTATAATTCACCCCTCCACTTT	CASLKESSYNSPLHF
-	-	TRBV25-1	TRBJ2-3	12	TGTGCCAGCAGTGTTGCCACAGATACGCAGTATTTT	CASSVATDTQYF
-	-	TRBV5-4	TRBJ2-3	11	TGTGCCAGCATGGGGTCAGATACGCAGTATTTT	CASMGSDTQYF
many	-	TRBV7-2	TRBJ1-4	15	TGTGCCAGCAGCTCCAGGCCAAACACGGCAGAAAAACTGTTTTTT	CASSSRPNTAEKLFF
many	TRBD2	TRBV15	TRBJ2-3	13	TGTGCCACCGAGACTAGCAGCACAGATACGCAGTATTTT	CATETSSTDTQYF
-	-	TRBV2	TRBJ2-1	15	TGTGCCAGCCGCCCTAGCGAGAGCTCCTACAATGAGCAGTTCTTC	CASRPSESSYNEQFF
few	-	TRBV5-1	TRBJ2-1	15	TGCGCCAGCAGCTTGGAAGGCCCGCCATACAATGAGCAGTTCTTC	CASSLEGPPYNEQFF